This T cell receptor beta chain was identified during a study of blood T cell repertoires in COVID-19. Study context: Nucleic acid was either cDNA or gDNA, and it came from T cells, B-cell-depleted T cells, or PBMCs.

As processed by the authors: Reference gene primer amplification in the assay estimated nucleated cell counts. Profiled with immunoSEQ multiplex PCR; TCRdb holds only in-frame clones, not every one. From that table come the V and J calls and clone size; the DNA was used to work out D and trimming. Of around 200,000 clones listed, roughly 84% are singletons. Looked up from germline, CDR1 is LGHNA and CDR2 is YSLEER. The V end lost 1 base, the J end lost 1 base, and 9 bases lay between the germline ends. The CDR3 is made up of 15 amino acids. The V gene is TRBV4-3, the J gene TRBJ2-3, with a possible D match to TRBD2 (6 bases). This receptor was identified in a woman aged 80 or over with active or convalescent COVID-19. Sequenced input: peripheral blood. The CDR3 protein is CASSQGLGGTDTQYF. Written as DNA, the CDR3 is TGCGCCAGCAGCCAAGGACTAGGCGGCACAGATACGCAGTATTTT.